The T cell receptor beta chain described here comes from a study of blood T cell repertoires in COVID-19 (dated by TCRdb to 2018 to 2021). With respect to the entire study: Samples covering the acute and convalescent phases of COVID-19 were provided by collaborators in the United States, Italy and Spain. The prospective study material was composed of cDNA or gDNA derived from T cells, B-cell-depleted T cells, or PBMCs. Deeply sampled blood TCRbeta repertoires from subjects exposed to, actively infected with, or recovered from COVID-19 were included in the dataset. The repertoires were released in a freely available public database meant as a resource for research on the immune response to SARS-CoV-2. The samples were drawn from the first 160 participants of the ongoing ImmuneRACE study and from 950 to 1,500 subjects provided by 6 global collaborators. The sample metadata nearly always contained a de-identified subject ID, COVID-19 status, age in years and sex. Where available, HLA class I and class II types were obtained from metadata supplied by the sample provider rather than from assay-based typing.

On this clone itself: Its antigen is still unknown. It has no much larger one-base neighbor in the sample; base qualities were not kept.

TCRbeta CDR3 regions were amplified from genomic DNA using the immunoSEQ Assay, a bias-controlled multiplex PCR. As for the authors' bioinformatics: The number of nucleated cells in each sample was estimated from the amplification of reference gene primers within the assay. Sequence reads were collapsed and filtered to measure the absolute abundance of every unique TCRbeta CDR3 rearrangement. Productive Simpson clonality was computed per sample as the square root of Simpson's diversity index over productive rearrangements. TCRdb carries this immuneACCESS record with in-frame sequences only. Its versions omit some clonotypes, under half of them owing to an unresolved V gene in the studies checked, with the rest unexplained. D and trimming were read from the DNA, whereas the V and J calls and clone size are those reported in that table. The sample yields hundreds of thousands of clones; approximately 86% were counted once. The ten largest clonotypes hold just over 7% of the sample.

A second Seattle source provided samples from volunteer blood donors who had recovered from COVID-19. Each collaborating institution followed its own protocols to collect whole blood in K2EDTA tubes. For TCRbeta analysis, collaborator samples were shipped as frozen whole blood, as isolated PBMCs, or as DNA extracted from either sample type. Broader findings and caveats from the paper: The quantity of clinical and demographic metadata differed by source and by participant and was supplied without curation.

From V the trimming removes 6 bases and from J it removes 5 bases, while the gene matches leave 5 bases of the junction unaccounted for. The CDR3 has 16 amino acids, counting the end cysteine and phenylalanine. The kept DNA is CDR3 alone, 48 bases in frame from the first base. The germline V gene yields LGHNT for CDR1 and FRNRAP for CDR2. The chain couples TRBV12-5 to TRBJ1-6, and 12 bases in between align with TRBD1. The specimen sequenced was peripheral blood. This TCR derives from a man in his sixties who had recovered from COVID-19. The bases read TGTGCTAGTGGCCCGGGACAGGGGGCTCATAATTCACCCCTCCACTTT. It translates as CASGPGQGAHNSPLHF.